Presented here are 22 T cell receptor beta chains from one specimen sequenced in a study of cytomegalovirus exposure and HLA in healthy donors. PCR amplification relied on 60 Vbeta primers (plus 13 Jbeta primers). Repertoires were generated with immunoSEQ multiplex PCR, while TCRdb's copy carries only in-frame clones and drops some. This table has over 65,000 clones, around 78% appearing once. Sequencing was carried out using PBMCs. The receptors were sampled from a man aged 35-49 years in good health and CMV-seronegative.

V and J are TRBV5-1 and TRBJ2-3; D perhaps matches TRBD1 (6 bases). V was cut by 1 base and J by 2 bases, with 11 bases left in between. This CDR3 is 15 amino acids long. Germline CDR1 and CDR2: SGHRS and YFSETQ. Here the CDR3 reads CASSLIQGSTDTQYF. CDR3 bases: TGCGCCAGCAGCTTGATTCAGGGGTCCACAGATACGCAGTATTTT.

The gene calls are TRBV29-1 and TRBJ2-1; 8 bases match TRBD2. The CDR3 is made up of 15 amino acids. Germline V gives CDR1 SQVTM, CDR2 ANQGSEA. V lost 4 bases and J lost 3; bases outside the gene matches: 8. This CDR3 is CSVGGRAGGYNEQFF. As DNA, the CDR3 is TGCAGCGTTGGGGGTCGGGCGGGAGGCTACAATGAGCAGTTCTTC.

This clone was recorded only once. The rearrangement uses TRBV6-1 and TRBJ2-7, with D possibly being TRBD2 (6 bases). Germline CDR1 and CDR2: MNHNS and SASEGT. V gave up 6 bases and J gave up 1 base, with 16 bases separating them. CDR3 length: 15 amino acids. CDR3 DNA sequence: TGTGCCAGCAGGTTTTTTGGGACTGGTTCCTACGAGCAGTACTTC. It specifies CASRFFGTGSYEQYF.

V is TRBV6-1 and J is TRBJ1-3; D not resolved. Germline-derived CDR1 and CDR2 are MNHNS and SASEGT. This CDR3 has 15 residues. Trimming left V 6 bases short and J 2 bases short, with 14 bases between. CDR3 bases: TGTGCCAGCAGCGCCAGAGGTTCCACTGGAAACACCATATATTTT. As protein: CASSARGSTGNTIYF.

The chain links TRBV5-1 to TRBJ2-1; D is perhaps TRBD2 (6 bases). The germline V gene encodes CDR1 SGHRS and CDR2 YFSETQ. CDR3 length: 16 residues. V was trimmed by 0 bases and J by 1 base, leaving 11 bases between them. In nucleotides, the CDR3 is TGCGCCAGCAGCTTGGACGGGGGAGTTTCCTACAATGAGCAGTTCTTC. Translated: CASSLDGGVSYNEQFF.

The J gene is TRBJ2-1, the V gene TRBV5-1; 8 bases agree with TRBD2. The V gene's germline CDR1 is SGHRS and CDR2 YFSETQ. J gave up 9 bases and V 6 bases, and 8 bases lay outside the gene matches. CDR3 length: 13 residues. CDR3 residues: CASIPRAGGEQFF. CDR3 coding DNA: TGCGCCAGCATCCCACGGGCGGGAGGTGAGCAGTTCTTC. The complete variable domain, with remaining parts taken from reference TRBV5-1 and TRBJ2-1, reads KAGVTQTPRYLIKTRGQQVTLSCSPISGHRSVSWYQQTPGQGLQFLFEYFSETQRNKGNFPGRFSGRQFSNSRSEMNVSTLELGDSALYLCASIPRAGGEQFFGPGTRLTVL.

The V and J genes are TRBV5-6 and TRBJ1-5; D gene ambiguous. Germline CDR1 and CDR2: SGHDT and YYEEEE. The V gene lost 3 bases and the J gene lost 9 bases, with 13 bases spanning the gap. The CDR3 sequence is 13 residues long. The CDR3 loop reads CASSSTGDWPQHF. As DNA, the CDR3 is TGTGCCAGCAGCTCGACCGGAGACTGGCCCCAGCATTTT.

This clone was seen a single time. The CDR3 DNA sequence: TGTGCCAGCAGACCGACACAGGCTTATCTTCGGGCTTTCTTT. Translation gives CASRPTQAYLRAFF. J is TRBJ1-1 and V is TRBV21-1; TRBD1 is the table's D call and was not checked against the DNA. TRBV21-1 is designated a pseudogene. The CDR3 is 14 residues long.

The chain employs TRBV6-5 and TRBJ2-4; no definite D call. The CDR3 covers 14 residues. Germline V gene sequence: CDR1 MNHEY, CDR2 SVGAGI. V was clipped by 2 bases and J by 8 bases, with 13 bases between them. DNA of the CDR3: TGTGCCAGCAGTTACGCAGCAGGCTCGGACATTCAGTACTTC. It is translated as CASSYAAGSDIQYF.

The chain links TRBV5-5 to TRBJ2-7, with 9 bases fitting TRBD2. The CDR3 contains 13 residues. V lost 0 bases and J lost 9; bases outside the gene matches: 4. Germline lookup yields CDR1 SGHKS and CDR2 YYEKEE (reference sequence). The DNA of the CDR3 is TGTGCCAGCAGCTTGGAAGCGGGAGGTAGGCAGTACTTC. Translating it yields CASSLEAGGRQYF.

The chain couples TRBV5-6 to TRBJ2-3; no clear D. The CDR3 has 13 amino acids. CDR1 is SGHDT and CDR2 is YYEEEE in the germline V gene. V was clipped by 2 bases and J by 5 bases, with 9 bases between them. The CDR3 here is CASSFRPGDTQYF. The CDR3 DNA follows: TGTGCCAGCAGCTTTAGGCCGGGAGATACGCAGTATTTT. The full variable domain, with the rest looked up from reference TRBV5-6 and TRBJ2-3, is DAGVTQSPTHLIKTRGQQVTLRCSPKSGHDTVSWYQQALGQGPQFIFQYYEEEERQRGNFPDRFSGHQFPNYSSELNVNALLLGDSALYLCASSFRPGDTQYFGPGTRLTVL.

The J gene is TRBJ1-3, the V gene TRBV18, with TRBD1 as a possible D gene (5 bases). V lost 1 base and J lost 2, with 12 bases in between. This CDR3 has 16 amino acids. Per the germline V gene, CDR1 is KGHSH and CDR2 is LQKENI. The CDR3 protein is CASSPLAAGPGNTIYF. The CDR3 DNA sequence: TGTGCCAGCTCACCACTGGCTGCGGGGCCTGGAAACACCATATATTTT.

The V gene is TRBV5-6, the J gene TRBJ1-6, with a possible D match to TRBD1 (6 bases). CDR1 and CDR2 (germline): SGHDT, YYEEEE. This CDR3 contains 15 residues. With 0 bases removed from V and 3 bases from J, the gap between germline ends came to 7 bases. CDR3 loop: CASSLGQDYNSPLHF. For the CDR3, the DNA is TGTGCCAGCAGCTTGGGACAGGACTATAATTCACCCCTCCACTTT.

V and J are TRBV5-4 and TRBJ2-2; 12 positions agree with TRBD2. Germline V CDR1 and CDR2: SGHNT, YYREEE (reference sequence). The length of the CDR3 is 16 residues. The J segment lost 7 bases and the V segment lost 4 bases, leaving 8 bases of the junction unmatched. The CDR3 here is CASSRLAGGVVGELFF. CDR3 nucleotides: TGTGCCAGCAGCCGTCTAGCGGGAGGGGTTGTCGGGGAGCTGTTTTTT.

This clone was seen a single time. The chain recombines TRBV5-4 with TRBJ1-1; 12 nucleotides match TRBD1. V lost 4 bases to trimming and J lost 0 bases; unmatched junction nucleotides: 7. This CDR3 has 17 amino acids. Germline assignment: CDR1 SGHNT and CDR2 YYREEE (reference sequence). In nucleotides, the CDR3 is TGTGCCAGCAGCCCTGGGACAGGGGGCGGCCTGAACACTGAAGCTTTCTTT. It codes for CASSPGTGGGLNTEAFF.

The J gene is TRBJ2-5, the V gene TRBV6-4, with a tentative D call TRBD2 (5 bases). The J call is in doubt because the DNA end fits TRBJ2-7 better. This CDR3 spans 21 amino acids. Germline V gene sequence: CDR1 MRHNA, CDR2 SNTAGT. The CDR3 loop is CASSDSILLQEADSNSYEQYF. The CDR3, as DNA: TGTGCCAGCAGTGACTCGATTTTGCTTCAGGAGGCGGATTCGAACTCCTACGAGCAGTACTTC.

The rearrangement links TRBV13 to TRBJ2-7, with D tentatively TRBD1 (5 bases). This CDR3 region has 15 residues. V was trimmed by 5 bases and J by 0 bases, leaving 14 bases between them. CDR1 and CDR2 from the germline V gene are PRHDT and FYEKMQ (reference sequence). The CDR3 sequence: CASSTAGRSSYEQYF. The DNA of the CDR3 is TGTGCCAGCAGCACCGCAGGGCGAAGCTCCTACGAGCAGTACTTC.

The J gene is TRBJ2-7, the V gene TRBV5-1; TRBD2 matches at 12 bases. The CDR3 has 14 amino acids. V gave up 3 bases and J gave up 4 bases; unmatched junction bases: 2. Germline CDR1 SGHRS, CDR2 YFSETQ. This CDR3 reads CASSSTSGGYEQYF. The CDR3 coding sequence is TGCGCCAGCAGCTCTACTAGCGGGGGGTACGAGCAGTACTTC. The whole variable domain, filled in from reference TRBV5-1 and TRBJ2-7, reads KAGVTQTPRYLIKTRGQQVTLSCSPISGHRSVSWYQQTPGQGLQFLFEYFSETQRNKGNFPGRFSGRQFSNSRSEMNVSTLELGDSALYLCASSSTSGGYEQYFGPGTRLTVT.

The gene calls are TRBV5-1 and TRBJ2-7, with TRBD2 identical over 8 bases. The V gene end was trimmed by 4 bases and the J gene end by 1 base; junction bases not matched to a gene: 7. The CDR3 has 15 residues. Germline CDR1 reads SGHRS; CDR2 reads YFSETQ. The CDR3 DNA reads TGCGCCAGCAGCCGGGGGGGGGACGGGTCCTACGAGCAGTACTTC. Protein: CASSRGGDGSYEQYF.

V and J are TRBV5-1 and TRBJ2-7, with no clear D. V lost 0 bases to trimming and J lost 1 base, with 14 bases between them. The germline V gene encodes CDR1 SGHRS and CDR2 YFSETQ. The CDR3 extends over 16 amino acids. The DNA of the CDR3 is TGCGCCAGCAGCTTGGCCGGTACGCCCCGTTCCTACGAGCAGTACTTC. Translated, it gives CASSLAGTPRSYEQYF.

This clone has just a few counts. This chain connects TRBV5-4 to TRBJ1-6, with 7 bases that match TRBD1. The CDR3 has 14 residues. The J segment lost 7 bases and the V segment lost 3 bases, leaving 4 bases of the junction unmatched. Germline V CDR1 and CDR2: SGHNT, YYREEE (reference sequence). Here the CDR3 reads CASSWKQGNSPLHF. The CDR3 DNA reads TGTGCCAGCAGCTGGAAACAGGGGAATTCACCCCTCCACTTT.

This chain links TRBV7-2 with TRBJ2-7; TRBD1 aligns across 11 bases. The ends lost 8 bases at V and 8 bases at J; junction bases unmatched: 8. Germline-derived CDR1 and CDR2 are SGHTA and FQGNSA. CDR3 length: 13 amino acids. CDR3 in amino acids: CASVGTGGIQQYF. The CDR3 DNA reads TGTGCCAGCGTCGGGACAGGGGGTATCCAGCAGTACTTC.